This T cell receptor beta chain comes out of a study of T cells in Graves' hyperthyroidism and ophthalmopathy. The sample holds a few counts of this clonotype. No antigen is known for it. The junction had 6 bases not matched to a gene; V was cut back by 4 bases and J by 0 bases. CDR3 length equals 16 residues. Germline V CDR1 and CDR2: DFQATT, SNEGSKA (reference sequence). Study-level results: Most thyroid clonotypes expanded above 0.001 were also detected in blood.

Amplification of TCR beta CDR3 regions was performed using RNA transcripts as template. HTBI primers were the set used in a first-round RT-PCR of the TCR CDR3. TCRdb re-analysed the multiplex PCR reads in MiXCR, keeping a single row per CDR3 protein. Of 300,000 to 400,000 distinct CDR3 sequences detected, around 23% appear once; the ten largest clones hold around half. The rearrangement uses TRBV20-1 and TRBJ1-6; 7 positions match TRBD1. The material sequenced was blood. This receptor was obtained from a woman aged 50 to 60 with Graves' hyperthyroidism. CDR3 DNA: TGCAGTGCTAAAAAAGGGGGCAGCTCCTATAATTCACCCCTCCACTTT. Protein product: CSAKKGGSSYNSPLHF.